Sequencing of this TCR beta chain was carried out in a study of T-cell reconstitution after alpha-beta-depleted transplantation in children. Trimming removed 8 bases at V and 3 bases at J, with 17 bases between. The CDR3 totals 14 residues. Unique molecular identifiers were built into the TCRbeta library. Each CDR3 protein gets one entry after TCRdb re-called the PCR reads with MiXCR. The sample carries 670,000 or so distinct CDR3 sequences, about 12% recorded once. Sample: PBMCs, taken before TCRalphabeta/CD19-depleted stem cell transplant. This TCR was recovered from a girl aged 2 to 10 with congenital amegakaryocytic thrombocytopenia, due to receive a stem cell transplant. V and J are TRBV12-3 or TRBV12-4 and TRBJ2-7; D not certain. The chain's CDR3 is CASGNFLALYEQYF. For the CDR3, the DNA is TGTGCCAGCGGGAACTTCCTCGCCCTCTACGAGCAGTACTTC.